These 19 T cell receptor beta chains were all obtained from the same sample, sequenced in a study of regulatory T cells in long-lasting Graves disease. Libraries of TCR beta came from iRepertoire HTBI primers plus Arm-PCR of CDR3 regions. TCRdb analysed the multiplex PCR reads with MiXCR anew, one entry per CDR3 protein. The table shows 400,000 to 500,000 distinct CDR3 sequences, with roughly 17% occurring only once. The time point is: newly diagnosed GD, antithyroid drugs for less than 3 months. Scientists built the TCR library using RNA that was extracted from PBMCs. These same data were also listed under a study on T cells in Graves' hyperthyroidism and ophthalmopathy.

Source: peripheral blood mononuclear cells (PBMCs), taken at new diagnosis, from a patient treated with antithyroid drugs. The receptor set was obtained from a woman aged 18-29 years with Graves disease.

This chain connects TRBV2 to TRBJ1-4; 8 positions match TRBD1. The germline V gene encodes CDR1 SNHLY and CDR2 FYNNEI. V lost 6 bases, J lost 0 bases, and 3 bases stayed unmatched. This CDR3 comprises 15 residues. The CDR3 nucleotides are TGTGCCAGCAGGGACAGGGTCACAACTAATGAAAAACTGTTTTTT. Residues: CASRDRVTTNEKLFF.

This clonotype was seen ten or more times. In DNA form, the CDR3 reads TGTGCCAGCAGTGATGTCGGCAACGAGCAGTACTTC. Amino acid sequence: CASSDVGNEQYF. This chain joins TRBV2 and TRBJ2-7; D ambiguous. V lost 3 bases and J lost 5, with 8 bases in between. The CDR3 is made up of 12 amino acids. Germline CDR1 reads SNHLY; CDR2 reads FYNNEI.

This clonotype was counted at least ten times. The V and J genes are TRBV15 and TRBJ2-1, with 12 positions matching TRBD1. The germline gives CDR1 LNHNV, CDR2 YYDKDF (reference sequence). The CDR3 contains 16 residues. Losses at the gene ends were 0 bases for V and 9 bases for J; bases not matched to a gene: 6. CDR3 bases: TGTGCCACCAGCAGAGAAGGGGACAGGGGGCTGGGTGAGCAGTTCTTC. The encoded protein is CATSREGDRGLGEQFF.

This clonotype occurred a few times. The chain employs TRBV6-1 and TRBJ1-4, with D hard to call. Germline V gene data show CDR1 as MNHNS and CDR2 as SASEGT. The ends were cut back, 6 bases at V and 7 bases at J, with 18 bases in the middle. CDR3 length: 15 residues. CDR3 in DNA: TGTGCCAGCAGCAATAGACAAACTGGTGGTGAAAAACTGTTTTTT. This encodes CASSNRQTGGEKLFF.

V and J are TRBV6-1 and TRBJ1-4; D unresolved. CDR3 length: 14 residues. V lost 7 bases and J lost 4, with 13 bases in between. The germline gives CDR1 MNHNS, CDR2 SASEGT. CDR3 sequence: CASTPPGRNEKLFF. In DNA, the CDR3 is TGTGCCAGCACCCCACCCGGTCGTAATGAAAAACTGTTTTTT.

The CDR3, as DNA: TGTGCCAGCAGTTGGGCAACCGAGAACACTGAAGCTTTCTTT. Its translation: CASSWATENTEAFF. The chain uses TRBV27 and TRBJ1-1; D not certain. Trimming stripped 4 bases from V and 1 base from J, with 10 bases between. Looked up from germline, CDR1 is MNHEY and CDR2 is SMNVEV (reference sequence). This CDR3 spans 14 amino acids.

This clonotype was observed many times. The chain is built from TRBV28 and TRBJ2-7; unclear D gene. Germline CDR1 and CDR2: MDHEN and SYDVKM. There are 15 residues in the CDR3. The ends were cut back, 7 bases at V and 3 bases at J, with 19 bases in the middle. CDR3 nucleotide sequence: TGTGCCAGCACCGAACCAAAGGGATCAATCTACGAGCAGTACTTC. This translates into CASTEPKGSIYEQYF.

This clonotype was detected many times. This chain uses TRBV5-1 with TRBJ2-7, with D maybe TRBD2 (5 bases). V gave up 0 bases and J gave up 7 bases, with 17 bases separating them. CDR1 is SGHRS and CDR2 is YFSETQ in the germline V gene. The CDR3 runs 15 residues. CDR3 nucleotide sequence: TGCGCCAGCAGCTTGGCCGTTCGGGAAGGAAGGGAGCAGTACTTC. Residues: CASSLAVREGREQYF.

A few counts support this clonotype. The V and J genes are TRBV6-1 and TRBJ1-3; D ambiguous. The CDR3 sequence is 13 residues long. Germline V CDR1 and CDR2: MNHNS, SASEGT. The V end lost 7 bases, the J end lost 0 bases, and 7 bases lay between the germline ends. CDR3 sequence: CASIGVSGNTIYF. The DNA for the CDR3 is TGTGCCAGCATCGGGGTCTCTGGAAACACCATATATTTT.

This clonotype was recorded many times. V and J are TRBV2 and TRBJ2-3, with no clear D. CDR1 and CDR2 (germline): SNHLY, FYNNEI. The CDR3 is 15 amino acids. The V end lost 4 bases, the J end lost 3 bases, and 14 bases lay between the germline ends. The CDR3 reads CASSVLGLGTDTQYF. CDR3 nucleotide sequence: TGTGCCAGCAGTGTATTGGGGTTGGGAACAGATACGCAGTATTTT. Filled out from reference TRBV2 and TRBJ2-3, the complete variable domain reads EPEVTQTPSHQVTQMGQEVILRCVPISNHLYFYWYRQILGQKVEFLVSFYNNEISEKSEIFDDQFSVERPDGSNFTLKIRSTKLEDSAMYFCASSVLGLGTDTQYFGPGTRLTVL.

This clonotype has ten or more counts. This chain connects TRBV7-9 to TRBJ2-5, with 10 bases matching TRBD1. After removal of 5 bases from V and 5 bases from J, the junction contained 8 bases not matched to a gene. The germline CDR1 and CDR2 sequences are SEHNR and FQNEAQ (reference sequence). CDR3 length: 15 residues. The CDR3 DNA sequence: TGTGCCAGCAGCCCGCGACAGGGGGCAAGGGAGACCCAGTACTTC. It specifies CASSPRQGARETQYF.

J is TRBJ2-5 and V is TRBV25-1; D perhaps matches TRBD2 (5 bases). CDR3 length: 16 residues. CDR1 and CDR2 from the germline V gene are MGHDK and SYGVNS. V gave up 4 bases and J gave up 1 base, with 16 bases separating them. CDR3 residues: CASSAATRAFQETQYF. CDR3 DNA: TGTGCCAGCAGTGCGGCAACGAGGGCCTTCCAAGAGACCCAGTACTTC.

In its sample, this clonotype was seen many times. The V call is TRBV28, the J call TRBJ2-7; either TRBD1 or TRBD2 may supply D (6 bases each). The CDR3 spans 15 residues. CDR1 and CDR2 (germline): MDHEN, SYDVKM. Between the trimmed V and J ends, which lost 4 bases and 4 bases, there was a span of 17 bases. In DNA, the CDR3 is TGTGCCAGCAGTTCCCCACAGGGAGGCTTTTACGAGCAGTACTTC. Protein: CASSSPQGGFYEQYF.

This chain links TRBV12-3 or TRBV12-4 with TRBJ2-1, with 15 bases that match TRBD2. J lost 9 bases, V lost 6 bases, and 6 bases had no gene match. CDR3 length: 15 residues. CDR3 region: CASRRTSGRAGEQFF. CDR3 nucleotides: TGTGCCAGCAGACGGACTAGCGGGAGGGCCGGTGAGCAGTTCTTC.

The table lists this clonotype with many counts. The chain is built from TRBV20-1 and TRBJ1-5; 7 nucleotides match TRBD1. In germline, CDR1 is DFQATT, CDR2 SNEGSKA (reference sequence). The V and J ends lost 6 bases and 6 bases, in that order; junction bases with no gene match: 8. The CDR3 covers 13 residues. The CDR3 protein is CSALGQVGQPQHF. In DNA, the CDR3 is TGCAGTGCCCTAGGACAGGTTGGTCAGCCCCAGCATTTT.

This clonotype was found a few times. The CDR3 is CAWTRTSGMGNIQYF. CDR3 DNA: TGTGCCTGGACCCGGACTAGCGGGATGGGAAACATTCAGTACTTC. The chain is built from TRBV30 and TRBJ2-4; 12 positions agree with TRBD2. CDR1 and CDR2 (germline): GTSNPN, SVGIG (reference sequence). CDR3 length: 15 residues. Losses at the gene ends were 4 bases for V and 6 bases for J; bases not matched to a gene: 7.

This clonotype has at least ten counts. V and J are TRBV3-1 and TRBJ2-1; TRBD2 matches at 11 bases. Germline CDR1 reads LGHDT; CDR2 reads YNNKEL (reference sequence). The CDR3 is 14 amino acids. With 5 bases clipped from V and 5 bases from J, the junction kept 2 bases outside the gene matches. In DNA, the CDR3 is TGTGCCAGCAGCAAACTAGCGGGGGACAATGAGCAGTTCTTC. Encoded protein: CASSKLAGDNEQFF.

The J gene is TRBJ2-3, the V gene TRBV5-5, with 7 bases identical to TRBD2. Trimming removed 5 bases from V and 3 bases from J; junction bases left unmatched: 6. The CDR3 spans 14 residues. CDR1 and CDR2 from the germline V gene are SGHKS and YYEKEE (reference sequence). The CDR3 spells CASSKRGGTDTQYF. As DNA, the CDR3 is TGTGCCAGCAGTAAGAGGGGAGGGACAGATACGCAGTATTTT.

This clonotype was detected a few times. The CDR3 sequence is CASSTRDRGISNEQFF. The CDR3 bases are TGTGCCAGCAGTACAAGGGACAGGGGGATATCCAATGAGCAGTTCTTC. The J gene is TRBJ2-1, the V gene TRBV6-2 or TRBV6-3, with 11 bases matching TRBD1. Trimming at V came to 5 bases and at J to 6 bases, leaving 9 bases not matched to a gene. The length of the CDR3 is 16 residues. Germline CDR1 and CDR2: MNHEY and SVGEGT.